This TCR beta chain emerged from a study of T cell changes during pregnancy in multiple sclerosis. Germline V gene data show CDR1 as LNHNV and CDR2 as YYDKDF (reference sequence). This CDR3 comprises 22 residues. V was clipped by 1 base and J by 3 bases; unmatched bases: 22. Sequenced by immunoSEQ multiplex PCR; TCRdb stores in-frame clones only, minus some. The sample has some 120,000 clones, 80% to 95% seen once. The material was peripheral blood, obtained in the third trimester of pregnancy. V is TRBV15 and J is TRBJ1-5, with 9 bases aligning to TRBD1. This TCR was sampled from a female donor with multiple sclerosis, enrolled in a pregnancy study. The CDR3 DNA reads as TGTGCCACCAGCAGAGCCGGGACAGGGTTTGGGCCCAGAAGAATTATCAATCAGCCCCAGCATTTT. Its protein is CATSRAGTGFGPRRIINQPQHF.